This passage covers 19 T cell receptor beta chains from one sample sequenced in a study of control samples from healthy donors and cancer patients. Some clones are missing from TCRdb's copy, which holds only in-frame ones; the method was immunoSEQ multiplex PCR. The sample carries about 110,000 clones, 70% to 85% recorded once. Sequenced sample: blood. These receptors came from a young man in good health.

The chain's CDR3 is CASSLGTSGGSQETQYF. In DNA form, the CDR3 reads TGCGCCAGCAGCTTGGGGACTAGCGGGGGGTCACAAGAGACCCAGTACTTC. This sequence joins TRBV5-1 and TRBJ2-5, with 14 positions matching TRBD2. This CDR3 comprises 17 residues. CDR1 and CDR2 (germline): SGHRS, YFSETQ. V lost 0 bases to trimming and J lost 2 bases; unmatched junction nucleotides: 3.

The V and J genes are TRBV6-5 and TRBJ1-2; D might be TRBD1 (5 bases). Germline V gene lookup returns CDR1 MNHEY and CDR2 SVGAGI. V was clipped by 4 bases and J by 4 bases, with 16 bases between them. CDR3 length: 15 residues. CDR3 region: CASSSTMGRSYGYTF. The CDR3 DNA reads TGTGCCAGCAGTTCTACTATGGGGCGGTCCTATGGCTACACCTTC.

The chain carries TRBV5-1 and TRBJ2-3; 8 nucleotides agree with TRBD2. V shed 6 bases, J shed 1 base, and the junction held 4 bases outside the gene matches. In germline, CDR1 is SGHRS, CDR2 YFSETQ. The CDR3 length is 14 residues. CDR3 sequence reads: CASKPTSGTDTQYF. DNA of the CDR3: TGCGCCAGCAAACCGACTAGCGGCACAGATACGCAGTATTTT.

The chain joins TRBV6-5 to TRBJ2-7; perhaps TRBD1 as D (5 bases). CDR3 length: 13 amino acids. V was trimmed by 4 bases and J by 4 bases, leaving 11 bases between them. CDR1 is MNHEY and CDR2 is SVGAGI in the germline V gene. Here the CDR3 DNA reads TGTGCCAGCAGTTTTAACAGGTATTACGAGCAGTACTTC. Translating it yields CASSFNRYYEQYF.

The V gene is TRBV7-2, the J gene TRBJ1-6, with D possibly being TRBD1 (6 bases). V was trimmed by 5 bases and J by 7 bases, leaving 18 bases between them. The CDR3 length is 16 residues. The V gene's germline CDR1 is SGHTA and CDR2 FQGNSA. CDR3 sequence: CASSEQAGVINSPLHF. Written as DNA, the CDR3 is TGTGCCAGCAGCGAGCAGGCAGGGGTAATAAATTCACCCCTCCACTTT.

A single count supports this clone. The rearrangement joins TRBV7-2 to TRBJ1-3; D gene uncertain. CDR1 and CDR2 from the germline V gene are SGHTA and FQGNSA. V dropped 5 bases and J dropped 4 bases, with 15 bases sitting between them. The CDR3 length is 15 residues. This CDR3 reads CASSPGAGSGNTIYF. DNA of the CDR3: TGTGCCAGCAGCCCCGGCGCGGGAAGCGGAAACACCATATATTTT.

The rearrangement uses TRBV11-2 and TRBJ2-3, with 8 bases identical to TRBD1. The CDR3 is 17 amino acids. V was clipped by 3 bases and J by 0 bases; unmatched bases: 8. Germline-derived CDR1 and CDR2 are SGHAT and FQNNGV. In DNA form, the CDR3 reads TGTGCCAGCAGCTTTTCCGGGACAGGCTCTAGCACAGATACGCAGTATTTT. As protein: CASSFSGTGSSTDTQYF.

The chain carries TRBV4-1 and TRBJ1-6, with TRBD1 as a possible D gene (6 bases). The CDR3 is 15 amino acids. V lost 9 bases, J lost 7 bases, and 19 bases lay in between. Germline-derived CDR1 and CDR2 are MGHRA and YSYEKL. The CDR3 DNA reads as TGCGCCAGTGGGGACACTAGCTTAGAGAATTCACCCCTCCACTTT. Translation gives CASGDTSLENSPLHF.

The chain uses TRBV28 and TRBJ2-3, with D maybe TRBD1 (6 bases). Germline CDR1 MDHEN, CDR2 SYDVKM. V was pared by 2 bases and J by 0 bases, with 12 bases between. This CDR3 is built from 16 residues. CDR3 bases: TGTGCCAGCAGTTTAGGTGGACAGAGTAGCACAGATACGCAGTATTTT. It translates to CASSLGGQSSTDTQYF.

The J gene is TRBJ1-4, the V gene TRBV7-9; a possible D gene is TRBD1 (5 bases). Deletions cut 1 base from V and 14 bases from J, with 14 bases between. CDR3 size: 13 residues. Germline V lookup: CDR1 SEHNR, CDR2 FQNEAQ (reference sequence). CDR3 nucleotide sequence: TGTGCCAGCAGCTTAGAAGGTCCGGCAGGGCTGTTTTTT. Amino acid sequence: CASSLEGPAGLFF.

This clone has just one count. V and J are TRBV7-2 and TRBJ2-7; the D gene could be TRBD1 or TRBD2 (5 bases each). The CDR3 totals 14 residues. The V end lost 5 bases, the J end lost 2 bases, and 13 bases lay between the germline ends. CDR1 is SGHTA and CDR2 is FQGNSA in the germline V gene. The CDR3 spells CASSPGPTTYEQYF. Here the CDR3 DNA reads TGTGCCAGCAGCCCGGGACCGACGACCTACGAGCAGTACTTC.

Notes on this clone: The identical CDR3 is also encoded by other nucleotide sequences in the sample. The J gene is TRBJ2-5, the V gene TRBV18; no definite D call. From germline, CDR1 is KGHSH and CDR2 LQKENI. The CDR3 extends over 13 amino acids. The V end was cut by 6 bases, the J end by 2 bases, with 10 bases between. Here the CDR3 reads CASSQGLQETQYF. CDR3 nucleotides: TGTGCCAGCTCGCAAGGGTTACAAGAGACCCAGTACTTC.

The V and J genes are TRBV5-4 and TRBJ2-3; TRBD1 matches 8 bases. Germline trimming cut 4 bases from V and 0 bases from J; bases unmatched to any gene: 7. The length of the CDR3 is 16 residues. CDR1 is SGHNT and CDR2 is YYREEE in the germline V gene (reference sequence). The DNA of the CDR3 is TGTGCCAGCAGCGCTGGACAGGGACCGAGCACAGATACGCAGTATTTT. This translates into CASSAGQGPSTDTQYF. The full variable domain, rest sourced from reference TRBV5-4 and TRBJ2-3, is ETGVTQSPTHLIKTRGQQVTLRCSSQSGHNTVSWYQQALGQGPQFIFQYYREEENGRGNFPPRFSGLQFPNYSSELNVNALELDDSALYLCASSAGQGPSTDTQYFGPGTRLTVL.

The rearrangement uses TRBV30 and TRBJ2-7, with D unclear. Germline assignment: CDR1 GTSNPN and CDR2 SVGIG (reference sequence). Trimming cost V 5 bases and J 2 bases, with 13 bases left between them. The CDR3 spans 13 residues. This CDR3 reads CAWSSPHAYEQYF. In DNA form, the CDR3 reads TGTGCCTGGTCTTCCCCCCATGCCTACGAGCAGTACTTC.

This rearrangement joins TRBV7-9 to TRBJ1-1; 7 bases are a match to TRBD1. V gave up 4 bases and J gave up 3 bases; unmatched junction bases: 8. The CDR3 is made up of 15 amino acids. Germline CDR1 is SEHNR and CDR2 is FQNEAQ (reference sequence). Here the CDR3 reads CASSYIGGWDTEAFF. The CDR3 bases are TGTGCCAGCAGCTACATAGGGGGCTGGGACACTGAAGCTTTCTTT.

The V call is TRBV25-1, the J call TRBJ1-2, with D unclear. This CDR3 comprises 11 residues. Trimming removed 1 base from V and 8 bases from J, with 5 bases in between. In germline, CDR1 is MGHDK, CDR2 SYGVNS. The CDR3: CASSESYGYTF. CDR3 DNA sequence: TGTGCCAGCAGTGAATCCTACGGCTACACCTTC.

The chain recombines TRBV27 with TRBJ2-7; D unclear. This CDR3 spans 14 amino acids. Looked up from germline, CDR1 is MNHEY and CDR2 is SMNVEV (reference sequence). With 3 bases removed from V and 4 bases from J, the gap between germline ends came to 13 bases. The CDR3 here is CASSFGGDLYEQYF. CDR3 in DNA: TGTGCCAGCAGTTTCGGCGGAGATTTATACGAGCAGTACTTC.

The chain employs TRBV7-8 and TRBJ2-7; no firm D call. The CDR3 has 13 residues. Germline-derived CDR1 and CDR2 are SGHVS and FQNEAQ. Trimming took off 1 base at V and 3 bases at J, with 7 bases between the two ends. The CDR3 region has the DNA TGTGCCAGCAGCTTAGTATCGGGCTACGAGCAGTACTTC. This codes for CASSLVSGYEQYF.

V usage is TRBV6-6 and J usage is TRBJ2-3; D unclear. This CDR3 comprises 15 residues. Looked up from germline, CDR1 is MNHNY and CDR2 is SVGAGI (reference sequence). V was clipped by 6 bases and J by 0 bases, with 13 bases between them. The CDR3 reads CASSLMPTSTDTQYF. CDR3 nucleotides: TGTGCCAGCAGCCTCATGCCAACTAGCACAGATACGCAGTATTTT.